These 7 T cell receptor beta chains originate from one sample sequenced in a study of T cell changes during pregnancy in multiple sclerosis. The repertoire was sequenced with immunoSEQ multiplex PCR; TCRdb's copy has only in-frame clones and lacks some. This sample yields about 75,000 clones, of which around 90% are seen a single time; around 0.96% belongs to the top ten. Sequenced material: peripheral blood, taken in the first trimester of pregnancy. The receptor set was obtained from a female donor in good health, enrolled as a control in a pregnancy study.

The J gene is TRBJ1-5, the V gene TRBV19, with D perhaps matching TRBD1 (5 bases). Trimming cost V 5 bases and J 4 bases, with 12 bases left between them. The CDR3 sequence is 14 residues long. Germline CDR1 is LNHDA and CDR2 is SQIVND (reference sequence). This chain's CDR3 is CASSGRQPNQPQHF. CDR3 bases: TGTGCCAGTAGTGGTCGACAGCCGAATCAGCCCCAGCATTTT.

The V and J genes are TRBV5-5 and TRBJ2-2, with TRBD1 matching 11 bases. CDR1 is SGHKS and CDR2 is YYEKEE in the germline V gene (reference sequence). Unmatched junction bases numbered 9, after V lost 5 bases and J lost 6 bases. The CDR3 sequence is 16 residues long. The CDR3 DNA sequence: TGTGCCAGCAGGATGGGGGGACAGGGGGTCGCCGGGGAGCTGTTTTTT. Translated: CASRMGGQGVAGELFF.

The chain has TRBV21-1 and TRBJ1-2; the table's D call, TRBD1, was not checked against the DNA. TRBV21-1 is deemed a pseudogene. The CDR3 length is 20 residues. The CDR3 loop is CAGQSTGQGAHFPLCYGYTF. CDR3 DNA sequence: TGTGCCGGCCAGTCAACGGGACAGGGGGCTCACTTCCCTCTTTGCTATGGCTACACCTTC.

In nucleotides, the CDR3 is TGCGCCAGCAGCCAATTAGGGGTGTATGGCTATGGCTACACCTTC. It encodes CASSQLGVYGYGYTF. The chain uses TRBV4-1 and TRBJ1-2; possibly TRBD1 for D (5 bases). CDR3 length: 15 residues. Deletions cut 2 bases from V and 4 bases from J, with 14 bases between. Germline V CDR1 and CDR2: MGHRA, YSYEKL.

The CDR3 bases are TGCGCCAGCAGCCCGGCCGGGACAGGGCTAATGGATACGCAGTATTTT. Residues: CASSPAGTGLMDTQYF. This chain connects TRBV5-1 to TRBJ2-3, with TRBD1 identical over 9 bases. The germline V gene has CDR1 SGHRS and CDR2 YFSETQ. The J segment lost 6 bases and the V segment lost 4 bases, leaving 12 bases of the junction unmatched. This CDR3 region has 16 residues. The full variable domain, completed using reference TRBV5-1 and TRBJ2-3, is KAGVTQTPRYLIKTRGQQVTLSCSPISGHRSVSWYQQTPGQGLQFLFEYFSETQRNKGNFPGRFSGRQFSNSRSEMNVSTLELGDSALYLCASSPAGTGLMDTQYFGPGTRLTVL.

This chain joins TRBV7-2 and TRBJ2-5; tentatively, D is TRBD2 (6 bases). This CDR3 contains 13 residues. The germline V gene has CDR1 SGHTA and CDR2 FQGNSA. Trimming shortened V by 4 bases and J by 4 bases, and 10 bases separated the two germline ends. CDR3 nucleotides: TGTGCCAGCAGCTGGGGACTCGGAGAGACCCAGTACTTC. Amino acids: CASSWGLGETQYF.

CDR3 bases: TGTGCCAGCAGCCGTACAGGGGGCGTGGAGACCCAGTACTTC. Translated, it gives CASSRTGGVETQYF. This sequence joins TRBV11-2 and TRBJ2-5; the match to TRBD1 covers 9 bases. Per the germline V gene, CDR1 is SGHAT and CDR2 is FQNNGV. The length of the CDR3 is 14 residues. Germline trimming cut 5 bases from V and 5 bases from J; bases unmatched to any gene: 6.